This T cell receptor (beta chain) was recorded in a study of T cell repertoires in cytomegalovirus infection. Via MiXCR, TCRdb re-called the reads, giving one row per CDR3 protein. The sample includes hundreds of thousands of distinct CDR3 sequences, roughly a third of them seen just once. In its sample, this clonotype was seen many times. Its specificity is not known. The CDR3 length is 12 residues. The germline gives CDR1 SGHVS, CDR2 FNYEAQ. V lost 5 bases and J 8 bases, leaving 10 bases between the germline ends. This specimen was cultured PBMCs, taken from culture after CMV antigen stimulation. The source of this sequence is a human donor in good health (CMV status not recorded). Some clones in this sample may be carry-over from other donors' samples. V and J are TRBV7-6 and TRBJ2-1; D may match TRBD1 or TRBD2 (6 bases each). Here the CDR3 reads CASSVRGDEQFF. The CDR3 DNA reads as TGTGCCAGCAGCGTAAGGGGGGATGAGCAGTTCTTC.